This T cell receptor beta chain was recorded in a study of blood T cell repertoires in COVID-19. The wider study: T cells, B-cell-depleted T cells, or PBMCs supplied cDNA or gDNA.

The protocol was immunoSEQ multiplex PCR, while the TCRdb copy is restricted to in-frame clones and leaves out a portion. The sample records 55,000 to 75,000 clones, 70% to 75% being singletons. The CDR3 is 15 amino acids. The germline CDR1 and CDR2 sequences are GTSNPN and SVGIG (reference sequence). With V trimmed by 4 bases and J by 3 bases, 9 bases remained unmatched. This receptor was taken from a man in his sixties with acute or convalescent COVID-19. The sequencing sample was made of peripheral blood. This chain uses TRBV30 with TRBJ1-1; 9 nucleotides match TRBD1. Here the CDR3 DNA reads TGTGCCTGGACGGGACAGGGTCCGAGAGACACTGAAGCTTTCTTT. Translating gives CAWTGQGPRDTEAFF.